One sample yielded the 13 T cell receptor beta chains listed below, sequenced in a study of kidney transplant recipient with SARS-CoV-2 infection. One entry per CDR3 protein results from TCRdb running MiXCR on the reads. The profile shows under 250,000 distinct CDR3 sequences, around 28% of them singletons. Sample: a blood sample, taken at baseline and between days 110 and 120 from a kidney transplant recipient. The receptors were gathered from a male patient aged 25 to 39 who had COVID-19 and was a kidney transplant recipient. A share of the T cells may be of graft donor origin.

Worth noting for this clonotype: This could be a read error, since a much larger clone is one nucleotide away. The chain uses TRBV20-1 and TRBJ1-2, with 8 bases aligning to TRBD1. Germline V gene lookup returns CDR1 DFQATT and CDR2 SNEGSKA (reference sequence). The CDR3 consists of 12 residues. CDR3 loop: CSATDRGYGHTF. In nucleotides, the CDR3 is TGCAGTGCTACCGACAGGGGATATGGCCACACCTTC.

This clonotype was seen repeatedly, ten times or more. It is unclear where the CDR3 begins or ends on the DNA, so no DNA is shown, and the CDR3 is as TCRdb lists it. This chain links TRBV7-5 with TRBJ1-2. TRBV7-5 is a pseudogene segment. The CDR3 numbers 19 amino acids, ends counted. CDR3 protein: CISVPEKSSEVGKTYGYTF.

The chain recombines TRBV6-5 with TRBJ2-1, with D tentatively TRBD2 (5 bases). Deletions cut 8 bases from V and 3 bases from J, with 11 bases between. The CDR3 extends over 13 amino acids. Germline CDR1 and CDR2: MNHEY and SVGAGI. Here the CDR3 reads CASGARVYNEQFF. In DNA form, the CDR3 reads TGTGCCAGCGGCGCGAGGGTCTACAATGAGCAGTTCTTC.

A word on this clonotype: It may be a read error: a sequence one base away is much more abundant. The CDR3 ends on some other residue instead of the conserved phenylalanine or tryptophan, so this is likely a read error. The chain recombines TRBV20-1 with TRBJ1-5, with D possibly being TRBD1 (5 bases). Trimming pared 6 bases from V and 0 bases from J, leaving 21 bases between. The CDR3 has 17 amino acids. Germline V CDR1 and CDR2: DFQATT, SNEGSKA (reference sequence). The CDR3 region is CSAAPPQGYISNQPQHS. As DNA, the CDR3 is TGCAGTGCCGCGCCCCCGCAGGGATATATTAGCAATCAGCCCCAGCATTCT.

This clonotype was seen more than once but under ten times. The chain couples TRBV11-3 to TRBJ1-2, with unresolved D. V dropped 5 bases and J dropped 4 bases, with 23 bases sitting between them. The V gene's germline CDR1 is SGHNT and CDR2 YENEEA. The CDR3 contains 17 residues. The CDR3, as DNA: TGTGCCAGCAGCAATTGTACCGATCTCGGAAAGACCTATGGCTACACCTTC. The encoded protein is CASSNCTDLGKTYGYTF.

Many counts were recorded for this clonotype. The rearrangement uses TRBV16 and TRBJ1-2; D is ambiguous. CDR1 and CDR2 from the germline V gene are KGHSY and FQNENV. V was cut by 5 bases and J by 4 bases, with 23 bases left in between. This CDR3 spans 17 amino acids. The DNA for the CDR3 is TGTGCCAGCAGCGGACCTGTGGTCGTTAGAAAGACCTATGGCTACACCTTC. Its translation: CASSGPVVVRKTYGYTF.

With regard to this clonotype: This may come from a read error, since a much larger clone is one base off. This chain connects TRBV5-4 to TRBJ1-2; D unclear. The length of the CDR3 is 16 residues. Trimming left V 6 bases short and J 4 bases short, with 22 bases between. Looked up from germline, CDR1 is SGHNT and CDR2 is YYREEE (reference sequence). CDR3 in amino acids: CASNAAVPGKTYGYTF. The CDR3 DNA reads TGTGCCAGCAACGCCGCCGTACCAGGAAAGACCTATGGCTACACCTTC.

This clonotype occurred many times. The V and J genes are TRBV28 and TRBJ1-2, with 7 bases that match TRBD1. The CDR3 is made up of 15 amino acids. Germline V gene data show CDR1 as MDHEN and CDR2 as SYDVKM. The V gene end was trimmed by 5 bases and the J gene end by 0 bases; junction bases not matched to a gene: 6. The DNA for the CDR3 is TGTGCCAGCAGTAGGGGGGACAGCCCTAACTATGGCTACACCTTC. Residues: CASSRGDSPNYGYTF.

This clonotype was counted many times. The chain employs TRBV10-3 and TRBJ2-2; TRBD1 aligns across 9 bases. CDR3 length: 15 residues. The J segment lost 5 bases and the V segment lost 3 bases, leaving 4 bases of the junction unmatched. The germline gives CDR1 ENHRY, CDR2 SYGVKD. This chain's CDR3 is CAISDPDRGTGELFF. The CDR3 bases are TGTGCCATCAGTGATCCGGACAGGGGAACCGGGGAGCTGTTTTTT.

This clonotype appeared many times. The chain carries TRBV18 and TRBJ1-5; D is undetermined. The germline gives CDR1 KGHSH, CDR2 LQKENI. V was trimmed by 6 bases and J by 4 bases, leaving 10 bases between them. The CDR3 has 13 residues. CDR3 DNA sequence: TGTGCCAGCTCCCCGGGGTATAATCAGCCCCAGCATTTT. It translates to CASSPGYNQPQHF.

This clonotype occurred many times. This chain joins TRBV2 and TRBJ2-2; D not certain. CDR3 length equals 15 residues. Per the germline V gene, CDR1 is SNHLY and CDR2 is FYNNEI. V lost 2 bases and J 2 bases, leaving 9 bases between the germline ends. The DNA for the CDR3 is TGTGCCAGCAGTGAATCGGCGGTAAACACCGGGGAGCTGTTTTTT. Translating gives CASSESAVNTGELFF. The full variable domain, completed using reference TRBV2 and TRBJ2-2, is EPEVTQTPSHQVTQMGQEVILRCVPISNHLYFYWYRQILGQKVEFLVSFYNNEISEKSEIFDDQFSVERPDGSNFTLKIRSTKLEDSAMYFCASSESAVNTGELFFGEGSRLTVL.

This clonotype appeared many times. The chain joins TRBV12-3 or TRBV12-4 to TRBJ1-1, with D hard to call. The CDR3 contains 14 residues. The V end lost 5 bases, the J end lost 6 bases, and 16 bases lay between the germline ends. The CDR3 sequence is CASSPQAAGSEAFF. The CDR3 nucleotides are TGTGCCAGCAGTCCTCAAGCCGCGGGGTCTGAAGCTTTCTTT.

This clonotype occurred many times. The rearrangement uses TRBV4-2 and TRBJ2-7; 12 bases line up with TRBD1. The CDR3 consists of 19 residues. With V trimmed by 3 bases and J by 0 bases, 12 bases remained unmatched. CDR1 and CDR2 from the germline V gene are LGHNA and YNFKEQ. The CDR3 is CASSQRGGTGGRNSYEQYF. In DNA form, the CDR3 reads TGTGCCAGCAGCCAGAGGGGAGGGACAGGGGGCCGAAACTCCTACGAGCAGTACTTC.